Following are 9 T cell receptor beta chains from one sample sequenced in a study of blood T cells in healthy people across ages. Through a sample-barcoded 5' primer and a J-beta primer mix, a second PCR was run for roughly 6 to 12 cycles. TCRdb redid the calling of the 5' RACE reads with MiXCR, one entry per CDR3 protein. The sample contains 1.5 million to 2 million distinct CDR3 sequences, 28% of which appear only once. Sequenced material: blood. These receptor sequences come from a woman in her thirties in good health.

In regard to this clonotype: One junction end disagrees with the germline gene, perhaps due to a read error. J is TRBJ2-5 and V is TRBV5-1, with TRBD2 matching 9 bases. Germline V lookup: CDR1 SGHRS, CDR2 YFSETQ. The CDR3 is 15 residues long. The CDR3 sequence: CANSFTIAGVETQYF. The CDR3 nucleotides read TGCGCCAACAGCTTCACAATAGCGGGGGTGGAGACCCAGTACTTC.

The chain is built from TRBV20-1 and TRBJ1-1; D is perhaps TRBD1 (5 bases). Germline V gene lookup returns CDR1 DFQATT and CDR2 SNEGSKA (reference sequence). Trimming took 3 bases from V and 7 from J, leaving 9 bases between them. The CDR3 spans 11 residues. The CDR3 here is CSASREGEAFF. The CDR3 bases are TGCAGTGCTAGCAGGGAAGGTGAAGCTTTCTTT.

V and J are TRBV2 and TRBJ1-2; D is ambiguous. V was clipped by 6 bases and J by 3 bases, with 14 bases between them. Germline values: CDR1 SNHLY, CDR2 FYNNEI. There are 14 residues in the CDR3. For the CDR3, the DNA is TGTGCCAGCAGGTTGACGGGCCTAGACTATGGCTACACCTTC. It is translated as CASRLTGLDYGYTF.

This clonotype was counted ten times or more. The chain combines TRBV11-2 with TRBJ1-2; D is undetermined. V shed 3 bases and J shed 0 bases, with 17 bases lying between them. This CDR3 contains 17 residues. CDR1 is SGHAT and CDR2 is FQNNGV in the germline V gene. CDR3 loop: CASSFSDSGFANYGYTF. The CDR3, as DNA: TGTGCCAGCAGCTTCTCGGACTCGGGGTTCGCTAACTATGGCTACACCTTC.

The table lists this clonotype with a few counts. This rearrangement joins TRBV30 to TRBJ1-2; 9 bases map to TRBD1. V shed 2 bases, J shed 12 bases, and the junction held 10 bases outside the gene matches. The CDR3 contains 13 residues. From germline, CDR1 is GTSNPN and CDR2 SVGIG (reference sequence). As DNA, the CDR3 is TGTGCCTGGAGTACCGGGACAGGGCCGGGAAACACCTTC. Protein: CAWSTGTGPGNTF. The full variable domain, its missing parts supplied by reference TRBV30 and TRBJ1-2, is SQTIHQWPATLVQPVGSPLSLECTVEGTSNPNLYWYRQAAGRGLQLLFYSVGIGQISSEVPQNLSASRPQDRQFILSSKKLLLSDSGFYLCAWSTGTGPGNTFGSGTRLTVV.

The chain joins TRBV13 to TRBJ2-1; a possible D gene is TRBD2 (5 bases). CDR1 and CDR2 (germline): PRHDT, FYEKMQ (reference sequence). V lost 0 bases and J lost 3, with 9 bases in between. This CDR3 is built from 15 residues. The CDR3 bases are TGTGCCAGCAGCTTAGGGCGAGCGGTCTACAATGAGCAGTTCTTC. It is translated as CASSLGRAVYNEQFF.

The rearrangement links TRBV15 to TRBJ1-2; 7 bases fit TRBD1. The CDR3 is 14 residues long. In germline, CDR1 is LNHNV, CDR2 YYDKDF (reference sequence). The V and J ends lost 0 bases and 8 bases, in that order; junction bases with no gene match: 6. The CDR3 nucleotides are TGTGCCACCAGCAGAGAACCCCGACAGGGAGGCTACACCTTC. This sequence encodes CATSREPRQGGYTF.

The V gene is TRBV6-5, the J gene TRBJ2-7, with 8 positions matching TRBD1. The ends lost 4 bases at V and 7 bases at J; junction bases unmatched: 9. Germline values: CDR1 MNHEY, CDR2 SVGAGI. This CDR3 comprises 14 residues. The CDR3 here is CASSLQGDMGEQYF. Here the CDR3 DNA reads TGTGCCAGCAGTTTACAGGGGGACATGGGGGAGCAGTACTTC.

This clonotype has ten or more counts. The V call is TRBV5-4, the J call TRBJ2-6; no clear D. V was pared by 4 bases and J by 2 bases, with 7 bases between. Germline CDR1 SGHNT, CDR2 YYREEE (reference sequence). The CDR3 has 14 residues. The CDR3 reads CASSIRTGANVLTF. For the CDR3, the DNA is TGTGCCAGCAGCATCCGGACTGGGGCCAACGTCCTGACTTTC.